Below are 13 T cell receptor beta chains sequenced from a single sample in a study of cytomegalovirus exposure and HLA in healthy donors. PCR amplification relied on 60 Vbeta primers (plus 13 Jbeta primers). Some clones are missing from TCRdb's copy, which holds only in-frame ones; the method was immunoSEQ multiplex PCR. Among more than 250,000 clones, 70% to 90% were seen once, and the ten largest hold roughly 2.3%. The sample comprised PBMCs. These receptors were collected from a woman under 30 in good health and CMV-seronegative.

This chain uses TRBV2 with TRBJ2-1; the match to TRBD2 covers 8 bases. V was pared by 2 bases and J by 3 bases, with 6 bases of the junction left unmatched. CDR1 and CDR2 (germline): SNHLY, FYNNEI. This CDR3 region has 16 residues. CDR3 loop: CASSELRGGHYNEQFF. Written as DNA, the CDR3 is TGTGCCAGCAGTGAATTACGGGGGGGCCACTACAATGAGCAGTTCTTC.

This clone appeared once. This chain connects TRBV5-6 to TRBJ2-3, with D tentatively TRBD1 (6 bases). V lost 4 bases and J 6 bases, leaving 18 bases between the germline ends. Germline lookup yields CDR1 SGHDT and CDR2 YYEEEE. The CDR3 length is 15 residues. CDR3 in amino acids: CASSPIGTRLDTQYF. In nucleotides, the CDR3 is TGTGCCAGCAGCCCTATAGGGACACGACTGGATACGCAGTATTTT.

This chain links TRBV5-4 with TRBJ1-1; D might be TRBD1 (5 bases). The CDR3 is made up of 15 amino acids. The germline CDR1 and CDR2 sequences are SGHNT and YYREEE (reference sequence). Trimming removed 0 bases from V and 4 bases from J, with 13 bases in between. The CDR3 loop reads CASSLAGGTSTEAFF. For the CDR3, the DNA is TGTGCCAGCAGCTTGGCTGGGGGGACGAGCACTGAAGCTTTCTTT.

The chain has TRBV6-5 and TRBJ2-7, with D uncertain. Germline V gives CDR1 MNHEY, CDR2 SVGAGI. V was shortened by 2 bases and J by 0 bases, with 11 bases between the two germline ends. There are 15 residues in the CDR3. Here the CDR3 reads CASSYRETDSYEQYF. CDR3 in DNA: TGTGCCAGCAGTTACAGAGAGACTGACTCCTACGAGCAGTACTTC.

The chain couples TRBV18 to TRBJ1-4; TRBD1 matches 11 bases. V dropped 5 bases and J dropped 5; count of bases not matched to a gene: 4. Per germline, CDR1 KGHSH and CDR2 LQKENI. The CDR3 has 15 amino acids. DNA of the CDR3: TGTGCCAGCTCATCCGGGACAGGGGGGAATGAAAAACTGTTTTTT. Translating it yields CASSSGTGGNEKLFF.

V usage is TRBV12-5 and J usage is TRBJ2-7; D is unclear. The CDR3 spans 17 residues. The germline V gene encodes CDR1 LGHNT and CDR2 FRNRAP. The V end lost 7 bases, the J end lost 2 bases, and 24 bases lay between the germline ends. CDR3 region: CASAGPSRPTYTYEQYF. CDR3 sequence (DNA): TGTGCTAGTGCCGGCCCTTCCAGGCCAACATATACCTACGAGCAGTACTTC.

CDR3: CASRQGSSYEQYF. The DNA of the CDR3 is TGTGCCAGTCGACAGGGATCGTCCTACGAGCAGTACTTC. V gene TRBV7-9 combines with J gene TRBJ2-7; 7 positions agree with TRBD1. After removal of 9 bases from V and 1 base from J, the junction contained 6 bases not matched to a gene. CDR3 length: 13 amino acids. Germline lookup yields CDR1 SEHNR and CDR2 FQNEAQ (reference sequence).

V is TRBV7-8 and J is TRBJ1-1; 9 positions agree with TRBD1. There are 15 residues in the CDR3. Trimming cost V 10 bases and J 4 bases; bases outside gene matches: 13. Germline V gives CDR1 SGHVS, CDR2 FQNEAQ. The chain's CDR3 is CATSDITGGLTEAFF. In DNA, the CDR3 is TGTGCCACTAGCGATATAACAGGGGGCCTCACTGAAGCTTTCTTT.

The chain is built from TRBV15 and TRBJ2-7; 7 nucleotides line up with TRBD1. This CDR3 is 14 amino acids long. Germline CDR1 and CDR2: LNHNV and YYDKDF (reference sequence). The trim removed 2 bases at V and 5 bases at J, leaving 6 bases unmatched. The CDR3 spells CATSRPGQWDEQYF. The CDR3 DNA reads as TGTGCCACCAGCAGACCGGGACAGTGGGACGAGCAGTACTTC.

With regard to this clone: At one end the junction does not follow the germline gene, possibly because of a read error. This specimen includes other DNA sequences encoding the same CDR3. The rearrangement uses TRBV5-1 and TRBJ1-6, with D unclear. The CDR3 totals 15 residues. The germline V gene encodes CDR1 SGHRS and CDR2 YFSETQ. CDR3 coding DNA: TGCGCCAGCAGCTTGGCGGGAGCTTATAATTCCCCCCTCCACTTT. This encodes CASSLAGAYNSPLHF.

This clone was recorded once. This chain connects TRBV10-3 to TRBJ2-7, with D possibly matching TRBD2 (6 bases). Germline-derived CDR1 and CDR2 are ENHRY and SYGVKD. Trimming took 11 bases from V and 6 from J, leaving 20 bases between them. This CDR3 region has 13 residues. The chain's CDR3 is CASGPGGRREQYF. In DNA form, the CDR3 reads TGTGCCTCAGGGCCCGGGGGAAGGCGCGAGCAGTACTTC.

The chain recombines TRBV25-1 with TRBJ1-2, with 8 bases aligning to TRBD1. The CDR3 loop spans 14 amino acids. Germline loops: CDR1 MGHDK, CDR2 SYGVNS. The V gene end was trimmed by 7 bases and the J gene end by 7 bases; junction bases not matched to a gene: 11. The CDR3 loop reads CASIPPGQGTGYTF. CDR3 nucleotide sequence: TGTGCCAGCATCCCCCCTGGACAGGGCACTGGCTACACCTTC.

The chain recombines TRBV2 with TRBJ2-5; 13 bases agree with TRBD2. The length of the CDR3 is 18 residues. The germline gives CDR1 SNHLY, CDR2 FYNNEI. V trimming: 10 bases; J trimming: 7 bases; junction bases outside the gene matches: 21. This chain's CDR3 is CATPTPTSGGRPPGTQYF. CDR3 nucleotide sequence: TGTGCCACCCCAACTCCGACTAGCGGGGGGCGTCCCCCCGGGACCCAGTACTTC. Full variable domain (missing parts from reference TRBV2 and TRBJ2-5): EPEVTQTPSHQVTQMGQEVILRCVPISNHLYFYWYRQILGQKVEFLVSFYNNEISEKSEIFDDQFSVERPDGSNFTLKIRSTKLEDSAMYFCATPTPTSGGRPPGTQYFGPGTRLLVL.